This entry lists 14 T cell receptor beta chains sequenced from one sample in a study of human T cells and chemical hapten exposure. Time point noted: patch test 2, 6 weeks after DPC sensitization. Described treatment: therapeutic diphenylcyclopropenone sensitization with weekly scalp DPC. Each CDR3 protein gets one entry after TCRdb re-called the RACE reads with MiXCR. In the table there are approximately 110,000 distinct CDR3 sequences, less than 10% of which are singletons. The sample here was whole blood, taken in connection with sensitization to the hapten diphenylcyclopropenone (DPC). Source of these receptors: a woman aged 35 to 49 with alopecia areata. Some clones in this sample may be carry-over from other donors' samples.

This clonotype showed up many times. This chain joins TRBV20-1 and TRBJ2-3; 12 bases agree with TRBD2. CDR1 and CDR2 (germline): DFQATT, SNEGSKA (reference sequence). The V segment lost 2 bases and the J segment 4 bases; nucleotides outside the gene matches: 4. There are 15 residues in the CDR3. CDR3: CSARWTSGDPDTQYF. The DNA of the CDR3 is TGCAGTGCTAGATGGACTAGCGGGGACCCAGATACGCAGTATTTT.

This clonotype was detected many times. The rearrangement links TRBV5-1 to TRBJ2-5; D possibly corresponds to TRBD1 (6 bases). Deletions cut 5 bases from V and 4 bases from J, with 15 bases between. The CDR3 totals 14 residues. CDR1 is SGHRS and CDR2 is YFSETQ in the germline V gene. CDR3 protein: CASSSLQGGETQYF. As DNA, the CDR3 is TGCGCCAGCAGTTCGTTACAGGGTGGAGAGACCCAGTACTTC.

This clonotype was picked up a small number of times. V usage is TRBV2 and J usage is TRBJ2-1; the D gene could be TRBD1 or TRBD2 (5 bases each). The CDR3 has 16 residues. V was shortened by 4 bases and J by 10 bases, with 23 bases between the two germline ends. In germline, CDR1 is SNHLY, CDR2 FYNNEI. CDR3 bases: TGTGCCAGCAGTGCAGGCCAGACTATCCTGTCAGGGGAGCAGTTCTTC. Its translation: CASSAGQTILSGEQFF.

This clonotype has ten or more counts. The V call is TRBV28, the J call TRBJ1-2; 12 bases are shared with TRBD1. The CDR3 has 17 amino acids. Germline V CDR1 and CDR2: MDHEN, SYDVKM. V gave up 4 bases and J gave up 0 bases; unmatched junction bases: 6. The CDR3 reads CASSSPGQGAPNYGYTF. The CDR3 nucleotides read TGTGCCAGCAGTTCCCCGGGACAGGGGGCCCCTAACTATGGCTACACCTTC.

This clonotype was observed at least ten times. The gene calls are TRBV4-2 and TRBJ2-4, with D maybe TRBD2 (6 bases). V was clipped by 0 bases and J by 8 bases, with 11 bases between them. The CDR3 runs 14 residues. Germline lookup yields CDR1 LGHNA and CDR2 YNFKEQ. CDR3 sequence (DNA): TGTGCCAGCAGCCAAGATAGCGGCCGGGACATTCAGTACTTC. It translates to CASSQDSGRDIQYF.

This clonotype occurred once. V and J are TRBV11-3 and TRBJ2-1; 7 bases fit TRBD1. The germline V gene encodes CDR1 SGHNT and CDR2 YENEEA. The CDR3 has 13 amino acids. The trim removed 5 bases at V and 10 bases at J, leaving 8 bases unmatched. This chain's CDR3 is CASSPIGQAEQFF. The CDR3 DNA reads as TGTGCCAGCAGCCCCATAGGACAGGCAGAGCAGTTCTTC.

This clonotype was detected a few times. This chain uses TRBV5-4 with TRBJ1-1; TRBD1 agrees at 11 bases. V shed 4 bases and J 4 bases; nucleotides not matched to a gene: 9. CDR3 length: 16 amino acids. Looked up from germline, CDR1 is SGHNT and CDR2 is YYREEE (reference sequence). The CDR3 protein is CASSPGQGGWLTEAFF. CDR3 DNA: TGTGCCAGCAGCCCGGGACAGGGGGGTTGGCTCACTGAAGCTTTCTTT.

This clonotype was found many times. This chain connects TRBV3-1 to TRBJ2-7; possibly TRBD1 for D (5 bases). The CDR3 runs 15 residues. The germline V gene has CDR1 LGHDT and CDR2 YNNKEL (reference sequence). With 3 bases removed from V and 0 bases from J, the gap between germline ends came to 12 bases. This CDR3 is CASSQGRTSSYEQYF. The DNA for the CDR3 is TGTGCCAGCAGCCAGGGGCGGACGAGCTCCTACGAGCAGTACTTC.

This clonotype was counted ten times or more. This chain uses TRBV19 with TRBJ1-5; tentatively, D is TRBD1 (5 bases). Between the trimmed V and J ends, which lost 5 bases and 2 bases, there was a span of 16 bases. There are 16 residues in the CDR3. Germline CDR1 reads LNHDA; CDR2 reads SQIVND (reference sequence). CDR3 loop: CASSEIRLGRNQPQHF. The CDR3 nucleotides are TGTGCCAGTAGTGAAATTAGACTGGGGCGCAATCAGCCCCAGCATTTT.

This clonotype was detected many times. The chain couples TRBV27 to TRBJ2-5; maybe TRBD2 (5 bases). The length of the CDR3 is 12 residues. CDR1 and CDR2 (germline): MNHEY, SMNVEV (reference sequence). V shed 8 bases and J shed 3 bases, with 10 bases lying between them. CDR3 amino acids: CASVGSEETQYF. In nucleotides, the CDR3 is TGTGCCAGCGTTGGTAGCGAAGAGACCCAGTACTTC.

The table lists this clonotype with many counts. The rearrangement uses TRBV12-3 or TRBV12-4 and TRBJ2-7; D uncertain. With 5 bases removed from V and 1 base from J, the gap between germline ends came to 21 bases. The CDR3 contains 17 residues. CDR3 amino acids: CASSHVEGIFGSYEQYF. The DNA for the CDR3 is TGTGCCAGCAGTCACGTGGAAGGGATCTTCGGGTCCTACGAGCAGTACTTC.

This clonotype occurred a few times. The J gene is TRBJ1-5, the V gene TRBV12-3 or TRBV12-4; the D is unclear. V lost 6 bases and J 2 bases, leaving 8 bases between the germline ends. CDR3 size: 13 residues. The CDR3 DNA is TGTGCCAGCAGGTTTGGGGGCAATCAGCCCCAGCATTTT. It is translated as CASRFGGNQPQHF.

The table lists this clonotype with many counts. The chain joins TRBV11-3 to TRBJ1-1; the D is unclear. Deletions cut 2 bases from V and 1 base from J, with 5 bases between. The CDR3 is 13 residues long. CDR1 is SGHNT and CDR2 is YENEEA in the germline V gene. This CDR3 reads CASSLRQNTEAFF. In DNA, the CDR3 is TGTGCCAGCAGCTTAAGGCAGAACACTGAAGCTTTCTTT.

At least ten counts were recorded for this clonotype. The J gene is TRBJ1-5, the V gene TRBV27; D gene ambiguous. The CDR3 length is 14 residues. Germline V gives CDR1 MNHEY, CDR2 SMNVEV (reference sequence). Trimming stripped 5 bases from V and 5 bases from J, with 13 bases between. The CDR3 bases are TGTGCCAGCAGTGCTCAGAGGGCCTATCAGCCCCAGCATTTT. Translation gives CASSAQRAYQPQHF.